This T cell receptor beta chain was observed in a study of cytomegalovirus exposure and HLA in healthy donors. Study-level points and caveats: Further analysis, carried out later, found HLA-associated TCR beta chains more clonally expanded than equally common other chains. Several top significant clusters appeared, in a later analysis, to be linked to common viral pathogens.

This PCR relied on a set of 60 Vbeta primers and 13 Jbeta primers. Produced via immunoSEQ multiplex PCR; TCRdb's table is partial and in-frame only. The data contain more than 90,000 clones, around 70% of them singletons. The germline V gene encodes CDR1 MNHEY and CDR2 SMNVEV (reference sequence). The CDR3 is 17 amino acids. The V end was cut by 2 bases, the J end by 7 bases, with 21 bases between. For this clone: No antigen is known for it.

This TCR was recovered from a man aged 25-40 years in good health and CMV-seropositive. The chain employs TRBV27 and TRBJ1-5, with D unresolved. The sequenced material came from PBMCs. The CDR3 here is CASSLLSSGGERQPQHF. The DNA of the CDR3 is TGTGCCAGCAGTTTACTCTCTTCGGGCGGGGAGAGGCAGCCCCAGCATTTT.